The rows below give T cell receptor beta chains drawn from one sample of a study of a mutant IDH1 vaccine in newly diagnosed glioma. Their specific antigens are unknown. The table came from immunoSEQ multiplex PCR; TCRdb's copy has only in-frame clones and leaves some out. Of about 94,000 clones in the sample, roughly 89% were seen once. The sequences come from PBMCs, collected from a glioma patient whose treatment included an IDH1 peptide vaccine. All receptors derive from a woman in her forties or fifties with glioma. Both conserved end residues are part of each CDR3. A D gene is named only where the DNA matches it firmly. Expanded clones get a size class; other rows say once, few or many, or leave the size out.

V gene	D gene	J gene	clone size	CDR3 protein	CDR3 DNA
TRBV5-5	NA	TRBJ1-1	NA	CASSLWGGETEAFF	TGTGCCAGCAGCCTTTGGGGCGGGGAGACTGAAGCTTTCTTT
TRBV29-1	TRBD1	TRBJ2-7	NA	CSGTGTGYEQYF	TGCAGCGGTACCGGGACAGGCTACGAGCAGTACTTC
TRBV6-1	NA	TRBJ2-3	once	CASSEVGTDTQYF	TGTGCCAGCAGTGAAGTCGGCACAGATACGCAGTATTTT
TRBV19	NA	TRBJ2-6	NA	CASTISTGTSGANVLTF	TGTGCCAGTACCATATCGACAGGGACTTCGGGGGCCAACGTCCTGACTTTC
TRBV18	TRBD1	TRBJ1-4	NA	CASSRDRAREKLFF	TGTGCCAGCTCACGGGACAGGGCTAGAGAAAAACTGTTTTTT
TRBV7-9	NA	TRBJ2-5	NA	CASIQRGLGSETQYF	TGTGCCAGCATCCAGCGCGGTCTTGGGTCGGAGACCCAGTACTTC
TRBV4-2	TRBD1	TRBJ2-7	NA	CASTPGTGDSYEQYF	TGTGCCAGCACCCCCGGGACAGGGGACTCCTACGAGCAGTACTTC
TRBV6-5	TRBD1	TRBJ1-2	NA	CASTGQGRHGYTF	TGTGCCAGCACCGGACAGGGGCGTCACGGCTACACCTTC
TRBV30	NA	TRBJ1-3	NA	CAWSVAGPGNTIYF	TGTGCCTGGAGTGTGGCAGGGCCTGGAAACACCATATATTTT
TRBV2	TRBD1	TRBJ2-1	NA	CATRRGQYNEQFF	TGTGCCACCCGTCGGGGACAGTACAATGAGCAGTTCTTC
TRBV29-1	TRBD2	TRBJ2-5	NA	CSGSGSRGETQYF	TGCAGCGGTAGCGGGAGTCGGGGAGAGACCCAGTACTTC
TRBV5-4	TRBD1	TRBJ1-2	NA	CASTPGQGDYYGYTF	TGTGCCAGCACCCCGGGACAGGGGGATTACTATGGCTACACCTTC
TRBV29-1	TRBD1	TRBJ1-2	NA	CSVDGTDSLYGYTF	TGCAGCGTTGATGGGACAGATTCCCTCTATGGCTACACCTTC
TRBV10-3	NA	TRBJ2-1	NA	CAISALINEQFF	TGTGCCATCAGTGCTTTAATCAATGAGCAGTTCTTC
TRBV19	TRBD1	TRBJ2-5	NA	CASSRTGDRKTQYF	TGTGCCAGTAGTCGTACAGGGGATAGAAAGACCCAGTACTTC
TRBV29-1	NA	TRBJ2-3	NA	CSVRTRTDTQYF	TGCAGCGTTAGAACGCGCACAGATACGCAGTATTTT
TRBV25-1	TRBD2	TRBJ2-5	few	CASSPGEGREQETQYF	TGTGCCAGCAGTCCCGGGGAGGGGCGGGAACAAGAGACCCAGTACTTC
TRBV11-2	TRBD2	TRBJ2-7	NA	CASSFPGTSGTGEQYF	TGTGCCAGCAGCTTCCCCGGGACTAGCGGGACTGGTGAGCAGTACTTC
TRBV6-1	NA	TRBJ2-7	NA	CASSVNRGSYEQYF	TGTGCCAGCAGTGTAAACCGGGGGTCCTACGAGCAGTACTTC
TRBV5-1	NA	TRBJ1-2	NA	CASSLGSGDYGYTF	TGCGCCAGCAGCTTGGGGTCCGGAGACTATGGCTACACCTTC
TRBV5-1	TRBD2	TRBJ2-3	NA	CASSPLASGRTDTQYF	TGCGCCAGCAGCCCGTTGGCTAGCGGGAGGACAGATACGCAGTATTTT
TRBV30	NA	TRBJ1-6	NA	CAWRAESRSPLHF	TGTGCCTGGAGGGCGGAAAGTCGTTCACCCCTCCACTTT
TRBV2	NA	TRBJ1-2	NA	CARHKQDVNPLYGYTF	TGTGCCAGGCACAAGCAGGACGTCAACCCCCTCTATGGCTACACCTTC